Listed below are T cell receptor beta chains from one sample, sequenced in a study of blood T cell repertoires in COVID-19. Libraries were prepared by immunoSEQ multiplex PCR; TCRdb keeps only in-frame clonotypes and omits some of them. The sample has 250,000 to 300,000 clones, 85% to 90% seen once. The specimen was PBMCs or T cells enriched from blood (not recorded which). The receptors were sampled from a woman aged 55-70 years who had recovered from COVID-19. CDR3s include the opening cysteine and the closing phenylalanine or tryptophan. The size field is filled for only some rows; it gives once, few, many or a size class.

cdr3_aa | v_call | clone_size
CASSYDRARDQPQHF | TRBV19 | .
CASSYDSSYEQYF | TRBV5-1 | .
CGYSSNEKLFF | TRBV20-1 | .
CASRRGRGIRNNEQFF | TRBV7-8 | .
CASSVGGREYNEQFF | TRBV9 | .
CASSERHRALITDTQYF | TRBV6-1 | .
CASSIPPGREGVYGYTF | TRBV19 | .
CASSQDGAGNEKLFF | TRBV3-1/TRBV3-2 | .
CASSDGGQGSNQPQHF | TRBV5-1 | .
CASTANQETQYF | TRBV10-2 | .
CASSIGARNTEAFF | TRBV19 | once
CASIWTGRSGNTIYF | TRBV6-5 | .
CSVDPGETYEQYF | TRBV29-1 | .
CASSPRDRGVYGYTF | TRBV27 | .
CASSFGGAQGYTF | TRBV5-1 | .
CACPAGTEAFF | TRBV30 | .
CASSGTASSYNSPLHF | TRBV5-8 | .
CASSPPRAGGVPGELFF | TRBV18 | .
CASSLDGGGWEAFF | TRBV5-1 | .
CSASSLYEQFF | TRBV20-1 | .
CASSLAQVNYEQYF | TRBV28 | .
CATSTGDIYHYEQYF | TRBV15 | .
CASKGGTGNTIYF | TRBV3-1/TRBV3-2 | few
CASSGVAGANGYTF | TRBV7-9 | .
CSASLSGRRNEQFF | TRBV20-1 | .
CASSLGGGADTQYF | TRBV5-1 | .
CSATRGGTQYF | TRBV20-1 | .
CASSDLGNQPQHF | TRBV2 | .
CASSLGENYGYTF | TRBV11-2 | .
CASSYERTGATGELFF | TRBV6-5 | .
CAWSQGYSNQPQHF | TRBV30 | once
CASSLAGGGLNTIYF | TRBV7-9 | .
CASSYSRWHGDTQYF | TRBV6-5 | .
CASSSPGQGNEQFF | TRBV11-3 | .
CAWGPGLAVTDTQYF | TRBV30 | .
CASSPRLAWETQYF | TRBV7-3 | .
CASSLQGPGGVNTEAFF | TRBV7-8 | few
CASSSDRGSGTDTQYF | TRBV5-1 | .
CASSEPGTGLDIQYF | TRBV18 | once
CASGSIVDREAETQYF | TRBV12-5 | .
CASSSRQVQSPLHF | TRBV21-1 | .
CASNPGLAIADTQYF | TRBV19 | .
CATSAMTSGGTYNEQFF | TRBV24-1 | .
CSDRDRDYGYTF | TRBV29-1 | once
CASSLRGWVNTEAFF | TRBV5-4 | .
CASSFGTGRQETQYF | TRBV7-2 | .
CASSGTGGRTSRYGYTF | TRBV6-2/TRBV6-3 | .
CASSLNGGPSYNEQFF | TRBV7-3 | .
CAISDWDRHRGGYTF | TRBV10-3 | .
CAWSTATEAFF | TRBV30 | once
CASSPGDLNYGYTF | TRBV28 | .
CASSLVSRGNTIYF | TRBV28 | .
CASSLSSGQETQYF | TRBV7-9 | .
CASSPGQGRSPLHF | TRBV28 | .